Following are 22 T cell receptor beta chains from one sample sequenced in a study of Tregs in tolerant kidney transplant recipients. Method: immunoSEQ multiplex PCR; TCRdb's copy keeps in-frame clones and lacks some. The data contain 240,000 or so clones, about four fifths of them singletons. The sample comprised CD4+ T cells from blood. These receptors were obtained from a human donor in good health.

V usage is TRBV6-6 and J usage is TRBJ2-3; no reliable D call. Trimming cost V 8 bases and J 9 bases, with 12 bases left between them. The CDR3 is 11 residues long. Looked up from germline, CDR1 is MNHNY and CDR2 is SVGAGI (reference sequence). The CDR3, as DNA: TGTGCCAGCGGTCTAGAGAAAACGCAGTATTTT. It yields the protein CASGLEKTQYF.

CDR3 DNA: TGCGCCAGCAGCTTTGGGGACAGGGGCGGAGGCTACACCTTC. It codes for CASSFGDRGGGYTF. The V and J genes are TRBV5-1 and TRBJ1-2, with 10 bases identical to TRBD1. The junction had 6 bases not matched to a gene; V was cut back by 2 bases and J by 8 bases. Germline-derived CDR1 and CDR2 are SGHRS and YFSETQ. The CDR3 sequence is 14 residues long.

This clone was found a few times. The chain recombines TRBV7-2 with TRBJ2-7; D uncertain. Germline values: CDR1 SGHTA, CDR2 FQGNSA. The CDR3 spans 14 residues. V lost 1 base, J lost 0 bases, and 7 bases lay in between. CDR3 amino acids: CASSLEGSSYEQYF. For the CDR3, the DNA is TGTGCCAGCAGCTTAGAGGGAAGCTCCTACGAGCAGTACTTC.

This chain joins TRBV2 and TRBJ2-2; the match to TRBD2 covers 7 bases. This CDR3 has 14 amino acids. The germline V gene has CDR1 SNHLY and CDR2 FYNNEI. Losses at the gene ends were 8 bases for V and 10 bases for J; bases not matched to a gene: 13. The CDR3: CASLAGLLTKELFF. As DNA, the CDR3 is TGTGCCAGCTTAGCGGGTCTACTTACGAAGGAGCTGTTTTTT.

This chain uses TRBV6-1 with TRBJ2-7, with 8 bases lining up with TRBD1. The CDR3 totals 14 residues. Germline lookup yields CDR1 MNHNS and CDR2 SASEGT. Trimming removed 4 bases from V and 4 bases from J; junction bases left unmatched: 6. The DNA of the CDR3 is TGTGCCAGCAGTGTTCAGGGACAGGAATACGAGCAGTACTTC. This gives the protein CASSVQGQEYEQYF.

The genes are TRBV9 and TRBJ2-1; 8 bases fit TRBD2. Germline loops: CDR1 SGDLS, CDR2 YYNGEE. The CDR3 extends over 15 amino acids. Trimming took 4 bases from V and 7 from J; bases not matched to a gene: 10. DNA of the CDR3: TGTGCCAGCAGCCCTCGAGTAGCGGGGTGGAATGAGCAGTTCTTC. Protein product: CASSPRVAGWNEQFF.

The chain employs TRBV7-3 and TRBJ2-3, with 8 nucleotides matching TRBD1. This CDR3 comprises 15 residues. V shed 5 bases and J 3 bases; nucleotides not matched to a gene: 7. Germline assignment: CDR1 SGHTA and CDR2 FQGTGA. The CDR3 region is CASSARGLPTDTQYF. CDR3 sequence (DNA): TGTGCCAGCAGCGCCAGGGGGCTCCCTACAGATACGCAGTATTTT.

J is TRBJ1-1 and V is TRBV2, with D hard to call. Deletions cut 6 bases from V and 4 bases from J, with 18 bases between. Germline V gene sequence: CDR1 SNHLY, CDR2 FYNNEI. This CDR3 contains 15 residues. CDR3 loop: CASRSEPAPGTEAFF. The CDR3 bases are TGTGCCAGCAGGAGTGAACCGGCCCCCGGCACTGAAGCTTTCTTT.

The chain carries TRBV5-4 and TRBJ1-2; D unclear. The CDR3 has 15 amino acids. V lost 1 base, J lost 4 bases, and 14 bases lay in between. In germline, CDR1 is SGHNT, CDR2 YYREEE (reference sequence). The CDR3 DNA reads TGTGCCAGCAGCTTGTCCGGGGTGCATGTCTATGGCTACACCTTC. Protein: CASSLSGVHVYGYTF.

V is TRBV30 and J is TRBJ2-3, with D uncertain. V gave up 3 bases and J gave up 6 bases, with 13 bases separating them. Germline V CDR1 and CDR2: GTSNPN, SVGIG (reference sequence). This CDR3 spans 13 amino acids. The CDR3 loop reads CAWSSRPTDTQYF. The CDR3 region has the DNA TGTGCCTGGAGCTCTCGGCCCACGGATACGCAGTATTTT.

This clone has only one observation. The chain is built from TRBV18 and TRBJ1-1; 8 nucleotides match TRBD1. The CDR3 sequence is 14 residues long. Germline CDR1 reads KGHSH; CDR2 reads LQKENI. The V segment lost 4 bases and the J segment 5 bases; nucleotides outside the gene matches: 6. DNA for the CDR3: TGTGCCAGCTCACTACTGACAGGGGAAACTGAAGCTTTCTTT. Encoded protein: CASSLLTGETEAFF.

Regarding this clone: Distinct nucleotide sequences in the sample also encode this CDR3. The chain has TRBV5-4 and TRBJ2-7, with a tentative D call TRBD2 (5 bases). CDR1 SGHNT and CDR2 YYREEE come from the germline V gene (reference sequence). Trimming pared 2 bases from V and 0 bases from J, leaving 9 bases between. The CDR3 spans 14 residues. The CDR3: CASSFLGSSYEQYF. The CDR3 DNA sequence: TGTGCCAGCAGCTTCCTAGGGAGCTCCTACGAGCAGTACTTC.

This clone appeared a single time. The chain is built from TRBV20-1 and TRBJ2-7, with unresolved D. With 6 bases removed from V and 7 bases from J, the gap between germline ends came to 13 bases. The CDR3 is made up of 11 amino acids. Germline-derived CDR1 and CDR2 are DFQATT and SNEGSKA (reference sequence). CDR3 DNA: TGCAGTGCAACAGCTATACGTGAGCAGTACTTC. Protein: CSATAIREQYF.

This chain joins TRBV2 and TRBJ2-7, with 7 bases identical to TRBD1. Germline V gene lookup returns CDR1 SNHLY and CDR2 FYNNEI. There are 14 residues in the CDR3. V shed 7 bases, J shed 0 bases, and the junction held 6 bases outside the gene matches. CDR3 amino acids: CASTVDRSSYEQYF. The CDR3, as DNA: TGTGCCAGCACCGTGGACAGGAGCTCCTACGAGCAGTACTTC. Supplemented by reference TRBV2 and TRBJ2-7, the full variable domain reads EPEVTQTPSHQVTQMGQEVILRCVPISNHLYFYWYRQILGQKVEFLVSFYNNEISEKSEIFDDQFSVERPDGSNFTLKIRSTKLEDSAMYFCASTVDRSSYEQYFGPGTRLTVT.

This clone turned up a few times. This rearrangement joins TRBV4-1 to TRBJ2-1; 10 positions agree with TRBD1. With V trimmed by 3 bases and J by 10 bases, 12 bases remained unmatched. The CDR3 totals 16 residues. Germline V gives CDR1 MGHRA, CDR2 YSYEKL. CDR3 sequence (DNA): TGCGCCAGCAGCCAGGCCGGGACAGGGGTTTGGGGCGAGCAGTTCTTC. Its translation is CASSQAGTGVWGEQFF.

In its sample, this clone was seen a few times. CDR3 amino acids: CASRPRGGLEKLFF. CDR3 nucleotide sequence: TGTGCCAGTAGGCCCAGGGGCGGGTTGGAAAAACTGTTTTTT. The rearrangement links TRBV19 to TRBJ1-4; D is perhaps TRBD1 (6 bases). V was trimmed by 6 bases and J by 8 bases, leaving 16 bases between them. Germline assignment: CDR1 LNHDA and CDR2 SQIVND (reference sequence). This CDR3 is 14 amino acids long.

The V and J genes are TRBV27 and TRBJ1-2; 8 nucleotides match TRBD1. Germline loops: CDR1 MNHEY, CDR2 SMNVEV (reference sequence). The CDR3 has 13 amino acids. The J segment lost 8 bases and the V segment lost 4 bases, leaving 6 bases of the junction unmatched. In DNA form, the CDR3 reads TGTGCCAGCAGTTCCACAGGGGGGGAGGGCTACACCTTC. It specifies CASSSTGGEGYTF.

V and J are TRBV5-4 and TRBJ2-3; 7 bases match TRBD2. Germline loops: CDR1 SGHNT, CDR2 YYREEE (reference sequence). The CDR3 has 14 residues. Trimming cost V 4 bases and J 4 bases; bases outside gene matches: 6. CDR3 in amino acids: CASSGRESADTQYF. CDR3 in DNA: TGTGCCAGCAGCGGGCGGGAGAGCGCAGATACGCAGTATTTT. The whole variable domain, remainder taken from reference TRBV5-4 and TRBJ2-3, is ETGVTQSPTHLIKTRGQQVTLRCSSQSGHNTVSWYQQALGQGPQFIFQYYREEENGRGNFPPRFSGLQFPNYSSELNVNALELDDSALYLCASSGRESADTQYFGPGTRLTVL.

As concerns this clone: Its ends do not fully match the called genes, so a read error is possible. V gene TRBV18 combines with J gene TRBJ1-1; D ambiguous. The CDR3 consists of 13 residues. The germline CDR1 and CDR2 sequences are KGHSH and LQKENI. CDR3 nucleotide sequence: TGTGCCAGCTCAGACCTTGAGGGCACTGGAGCTTTCTTT. Its translation is CASSDLEGTGAFF.

The CDR3 DNA is TGCGCCAGCAGCTTTTGGCGACAGGGGGTTGACTATGGCTACACCTTC. Protein product: CASSFWRQGVDYGYTF. The chain links TRBV5-1 to TRBJ1-2; TRBD1 matches 9 bases. Germline CDR1 SGHRS, CDR2 YFSETQ. The V and J ends lost 2 bases and 3 bases, in that order; junction bases with no gene match: 8. The CDR3 consists of 16 residues. Using reference TRBV5-1 and TRBJ1-2 for the parts outside the CDR3, the full variable domain is KAGVTQTPRYLIKTRGQQVTLSCSPISGHRSVSWYQQTPGQGLQFLFEYFSETQRNKGNFPGRFSGRQFSNSRSEMNVSTLELGDSALYLCASSFWRQGVDYGYTFGSGTRLTVV.

As regards this clone: One end of the junction fails to match germline, which may point to a read error. This chain joins TRBV7-7 and TRBJ2-2; D not resolved. Germline values: CDR1 SSHAT, CDR2 FNYEAQ (reference sequence). The CDR3 length is 17 residues. CDR3: CASSLDTGRTNTGELFF. CDR3 DNA sequence: TGTGCTAGCAGCTTAGATACTGGCAGGACGAACACCGGGGAGCTGTTTTTT.

The chain is built from TRBV5-1 and TRBJ2-3; perhaps TRBD2 as D (5 bases). The CDR3 extends over 15 amino acids. Trimming cost V 4 bases and J 0 bases, with 12 bases left between them. Germline V CDR1 and CDR2: SGHRS, YFSETQ. CDR3 in amino acids: CASSPRGSSTDTQYF. The CDR3, as DNA: TGCGCCAGCAGCCCCCGGGGATCTAGCACAGATACGCAGTATTTT.